This T cell receptor beta chain is drawn from a study of blood T cell repertoires in COVID-19. In germline, CDR1 is LNHNV, CDR2 YYDKDF (reference sequence). The CDR3 runs 16 residues. Trimming left V 0 bases short and J 0 bases short, with 9 bases between. Produced via immunoSEQ multiplex PCR; TCRdb's table is partial and in-frame only. This sample has under 250,000 clones, with under 85% found just once. The receptor was isolated from a man aged 25 to 40 who had recovered from COVID-19. The sequenced sample consisted of peripheral blood. The chain couples TRBV15 to TRBJ2-1, with no clear D. This CDR3 reads CATSRDLTGSYNEQFF. DNA of the CDR3: TGTGCCACCAGCAGAGATCTAACGGGCTCCTACAATGAGCAGTTCTTC.